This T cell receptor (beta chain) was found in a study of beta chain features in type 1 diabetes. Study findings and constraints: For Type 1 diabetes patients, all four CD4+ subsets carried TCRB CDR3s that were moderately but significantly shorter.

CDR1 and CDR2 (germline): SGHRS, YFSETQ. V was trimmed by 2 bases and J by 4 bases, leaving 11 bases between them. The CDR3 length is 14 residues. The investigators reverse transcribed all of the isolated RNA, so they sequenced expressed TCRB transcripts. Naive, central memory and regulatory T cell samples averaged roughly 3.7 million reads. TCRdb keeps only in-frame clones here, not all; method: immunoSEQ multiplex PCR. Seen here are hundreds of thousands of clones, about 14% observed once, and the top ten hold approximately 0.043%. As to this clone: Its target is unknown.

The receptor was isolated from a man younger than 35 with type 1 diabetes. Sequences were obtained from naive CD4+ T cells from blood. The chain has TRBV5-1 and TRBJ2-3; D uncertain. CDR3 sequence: CASSFSTPPDTQYF. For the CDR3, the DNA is TGCGCCAGCAGCTTCTCGACTCCACCAGATACGCAGTATTTT.